Listed below are T cell receptor beta chains from one sample, sequenced in a study of blood T cell repertoires in COVID-19. The data were produced by immunoSEQ multiplex PCR, yet TCRdb's version contains in-frame clones alone and is incomplete. Altogether about 100,000 clones are present, 80% being singletons, with the ten largest covering around 30%. The sequenced sample was peripheral blood. The receptors shown here come from a man aged 65-85 years with active or convalescent COVID-19. Each CDR3 is given with its conserved first and last residue. Fields, in order: D gene, J gene, clone size, V gene, CDR3 protein, CDR3 DNA. A D gene is named only where the DNA matches it firmly. Clone size is stated in some rows and not others, as once, few, many or a class when expanded.

.,TRBJ1-2,.,TRBV19,CASSIPWGGVHGYTF,TGTGCCAGTAGTATCCCCTGGGGGGGAGTCCATGGCTACACCTTC
TRBD1,TRBJ2-1,.,TRBV11-1,CASSLGRQGWYNEQFF,TGTGCCAGCAGCTTAGGCCGACAGGGGTGGTACAATGAGCAGTTCTTC
TRBD2,TRBJ2-1,.,TRBV28,CATGGGTSRDYNEQFF,TGTGCCACCGGGGGGGGAACTAGCCGAGACTACAATGAGCAGTTCTTC
.,TRBJ2-7,.,TRBV14,CASSETGPLYEQYF,TGTGCCAGCAGCGAGACAGGTCCTCTCTACGAGCAGTACTTC
.,TRBJ2-1,.,TRBV6-6,CASSPAPGSNNEQFF,TGTGCCAGCAGTCCCGCACCCGGTTCAAACAATGAGCAGTTCTTC
TRBD1,TRBJ2-5,.,TRBV7-3,CASSQQGGGETQYF,TGTGCCAGCAGCCAACAGGGGGGCGGCGAGACCCAGTACTTC
.,TRBJ2-2,.,TRBV7-3,CASSLAAKTGELFF,TGTGCCAGCAGCTTAGCGGCGAAGACCGGGGAGCTGTTTTTT
.,TRBJ1-3,.,TRBV6-6,CASSYGGDTIYF,TGTGCCAGCAGTTACGGAGGTGACACCATATATTTT
TRBD1,TRBJ2-2,.,TRBV7-3,CASSSRTGGPLGAGELFF,TGTGCCAGCAGCTCCCGGACAGGGGGCCCTCTTGGGGCCGGGGAGCTGTTTTTT
.,TRBJ2-7,.,TRBV7-9,CASSSTGTHSSYEQYF,TGTGCCAGCAGCTCGACCGGGACACATTCCTCCTACGAGCAGTACTTC
.,TRBJ1-4,few,TRBV25-1,CASREGPGEKLFF,TGTGCCAGCAGGGAGGGGCCCGGGGAAAAACTGTTTTTT
TRBD1,TRBJ1-1,.,TRBV6-5,CASSLQGAVTEAFF,TGTGCCAGCAGTTTACAGGGGGCGGTCACTGAAGCTTTCTTT
.,TRBJ1-6,once,TRBV14,CASSHGGSPLHF,TGTGCCAGCAGCCACGGGGGATCACCCCTCCACTTT
TRBD2,TRBJ2-7,.,TRBV15,CATSSGEGEQYF,TGTGCCACCAGCAGCGGGGAGGGCGAGCAGTACTTC
TRBD1,TRBJ1-1,.,TRBV6-5,CASSRGQGAYTEAFF,TGTGCCAGCAGCCGAGGACAGGGGGCGTATACTGAAGCTTTCTTT
.,TRBJ1-3,.,TRBV27,CASSPFSGNTIYF,TGTGCCAGCAGTCCCTTCTCGGGAAACACCATATATTTT
.,TRBJ1-5,.,TRBV3-1/TRBV3-2,CASSPRPTVVNQPQHF,TGTGCCAGCAGCCCCCGTCCCACAGTAGTAAATCAGCCCCAGCATTTT
TRBD1,TRBJ1-5,.,TRBV6-2/TRBV6-3,CASSYGSGGGNQPQHF,TGTGCCAGCAGTTACGGGTCAGGGGGCGGCAATCAGCCCCAGCATTTT
.,TRBJ2-1,.,TRBV10-3,CATAITGTGRNEQFF,TGTGCCACCGCTATTACCGGGACTGGAAGAAATGAGCAGTTCTTC
TRBD1,TRBJ1-1,.,TRBV6-5,CASRGDRDYAEAFF,TGTGCCAGCAGAGGGGACAGGGATTACGCTGAAGCTTTCTTT
.,TRBJ1-2,few,TRBV5-4,CASSRGQSYGYTF,TGTGCCAGCAGCCGCGGACAGAGCTATGGCTACACCTTC
.,TRBJ2-3,.,TRBV4-2,CASSSDQGNTDTQYF,TGTGCCAGCAGCTCTGATCAGGGCAACACAGATACGCAGTATTTT
.,TRBJ2-7,.,TRBV21-1,CASRSPEGPWGQHTPSDYEQYF,TGTGCCAGCAGATCCCCCGAGGGGCCGTGGGGACAGCACACCCCCTCCGACTACGAGCAGTACTTC
TRBD1,TRBJ1-1,.,TRBV4-3,CASSQDLGQGDLLNTEAFF,TGCGCCAGCAGCCAAGATCTGGGACAGGGGGACTTACTGAACACTGAAGCTTTCTTT
.,TRBJ1-2,.,TRBV2,CASRADGSGYTF,TGTGCCAGCAGAGCGGACGGCTCGGGCTACACCTTC
.,TRBJ2-7,.,TRBV6-5,CASNHGTTRYEQYF,TGTGCCAGCAACCACGGGACAACTCGCTACGAGCAGTACTTC
.,TRBJ2-7,.,TRBV9,CASSVVGGGPPYEQYF,TGTGCCAGCAGCGTAGTAGGGGGAGGGCCCCCCTACGAGCAGTACTTC
.,TRBJ1-4,.,TRBV9,CASSVDSGSYEKLFF,TGTGCCAGCAGCGTAGATTCAGGGTCCTATGAAAAACTGTTTTTT
TRBD2,TRBJ2-5,few,TRBV6-1,CASSESPAGGKETQYF,TGTGCCAGCAGTGAATCCCCAGCGGGGGGAAAAGAGACCCAGTACTTC
.,TRBJ2-5,once,TRBV14,CASSQGQWEKETQYF,TGTGCCAGCAGCCAAGGACAGTGGGAAAAAGAGACCCAGTACTTC
.,TRBJ1-1,.,TRBV5-1,CASSLDGHQDDTEAFF,TGCGCCAGCAGCTTGGACGGACACCAGGACGACACTGAAGCTTTCTTT
.,TRBJ1-2,.,TRBV5-6,CASSVRGASDSYTF,TGTGCCAGCAGTGTTCGGGGGGCGTCGGATAGCTACACCTTC
.,TRBJ2-7,.,TRBV5-1,CASSLAGDEQYF,TGCGCCAGCAGCTTGGCGGGGGACGAGCAGTACTTC
TRBD2,TRBJ2-1,.,TRBV5-1,CASSGLAGGEQFF,TGCGCCAGCAGCGGCTTAGCGGGAGGGGAGCAGTTCTTC
TRBD2,TRBJ2-3,.,TRBV6-5,CASKDGGAGDTQYF,TGTGCCAGCAAGGACGGGGGGGCGGGAGATACGCAGTATTTT
TRBD1,TRBJ1-5,.,TRBV28,CASSPTGVQPQHF,TGTGCCAGCAGCCCGACAGGGGTCCAGCCCCAGCATTTT
.,TRBJ2-2,.,TRBV5-4,CASSSGLNTGELFF,TGTGCCAGCAGCTCTGGACTCAACACCGGGGAGCTGTTTTTT
TRBD2,TRBJ2-1,.,TRBV5-1,CASSLVLSGRADEQFF,TGCGCCAGCAGCTTGGTCTTGAGCGGGAGGGCCGATGAGCAGTTCTTC
TRBD1,TRBJ2-7,.,TRBV20-1,CSASPGTGSEQYF,TGCAGTGCTAGTCCCGGGACAGGATCCGAGCAGTACTTC
.,TRBJ1-1,.,TRBV3-1/TRBV3-2,CASSQAHLSEGTEAFF,TGTGCCAGCAGCCAAGCGCATCTATCCGAGGGCACTGAAGCTTTCTTT
TRBD1,TRBJ2-5,.,TRBV5-8,CASSWDRQETQYF,TGTGCCAGCAGCTGGGACAGGCAAGAGACCCAGTACTTC
.,TRBJ2-2,.,TRBV30,CAWSVLHGGTGELFF,TGTGCCTGGAGTGTACTGCACGGGGGCACCGGGGAGCTGTTTTTT
TRBD2,TRBJ2-2,.,TRBV4-2,CASSQVPASGGPNTGELFF,TGTGCCAGCAGCCAAGTTCCGGCTAGCGGGGGACCCAACACCGGGGAGCTGTTTTTT
.,TRBJ1-1,.,TRBV11-2,CASSLSSPGGWDTEAFF,TGTGCCAGCAGCTTAAGCTCCCCCGGGGGTTGGGACACTGAAGCTTTCTTT